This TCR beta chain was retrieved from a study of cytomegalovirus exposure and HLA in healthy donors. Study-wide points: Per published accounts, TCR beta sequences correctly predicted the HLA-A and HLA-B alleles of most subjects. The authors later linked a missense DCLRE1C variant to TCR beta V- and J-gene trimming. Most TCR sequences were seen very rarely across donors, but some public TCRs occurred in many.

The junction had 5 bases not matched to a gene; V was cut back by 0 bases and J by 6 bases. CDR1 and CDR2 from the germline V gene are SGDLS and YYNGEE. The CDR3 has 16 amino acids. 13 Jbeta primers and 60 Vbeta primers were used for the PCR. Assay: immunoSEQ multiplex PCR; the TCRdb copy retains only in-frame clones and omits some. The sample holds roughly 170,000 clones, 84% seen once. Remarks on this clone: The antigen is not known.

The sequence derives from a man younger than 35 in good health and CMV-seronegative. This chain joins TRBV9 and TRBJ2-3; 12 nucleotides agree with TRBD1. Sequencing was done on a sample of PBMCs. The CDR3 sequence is CASSVAGQGAVDTQYF. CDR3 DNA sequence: TGTGCCAGCAGCGTAGCGGGACAGGGGGCGGTGGATACGCAGTATTTT.